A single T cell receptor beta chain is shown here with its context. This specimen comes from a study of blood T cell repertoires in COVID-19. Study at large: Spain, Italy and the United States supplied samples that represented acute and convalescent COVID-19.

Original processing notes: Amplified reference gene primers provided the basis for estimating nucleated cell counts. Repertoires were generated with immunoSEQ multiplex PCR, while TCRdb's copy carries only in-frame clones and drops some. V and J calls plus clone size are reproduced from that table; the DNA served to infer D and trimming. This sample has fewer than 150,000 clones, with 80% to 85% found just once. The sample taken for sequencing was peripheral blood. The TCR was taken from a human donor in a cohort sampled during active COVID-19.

CDR3 DNA sequence: TGTGCCACCAGCAGAGATAAGGGGGGGCGGTATGGCTACACCTTC. Its protein product is CATSRDKGGRYGYTF. J is TRBJ1-2 and V is TRBV15; a weak D match, TRBD1 (6 bases). V gave up 0 bases and J gave up 5 bases, with 13 bases separating them. Looked up from germline, CDR1 is LNHNV and CDR2 is YYDKDF (reference sequence). The CDR3 is 15 amino acids.